Below are 13 T cell receptor beta chains sequenced from a single sample in a study of shared clonotypes between healthy human individuals. Using immunoSEQ multiplex PCR, the repertoire was profiled, and TCRdb retains in-frame clones only, with some absent. The sample includes 2 million to 2.5 million clones, about 94% of them seen just once. Sequencing input: naive CD4+ T cells sorted from blood. The subset was: CD45RA+ positively selected. The receptor set was obtained from a young man in good health.

The chain couples TRBV5-1 to TRBJ2-5; 15 nucleotides match TRBD2. This CDR3 contains 19 residues. The germline V gene encodes CDR1 SGHRS and CDR2 YFSETQ. The V gene end was trimmed by 3 bases and the J gene end by 4 bases; junction bases not matched to a gene: 13. The CDR3 nucleotides read TGCGCCAGCAGCTGGGGGACTAGCGGGAGGTCCATACCCGGAGAGACCCAGTACTTC. Translated: CASSWGTSGRSIPGETQYF.

The V and J genes are TRBV25-1 and TRBJ2-2; D unresolved. The V and J ends lost 6 bases and 3 bases respectively, with 14 bases between them. Germline CDR1 and CDR2: MGHDK and SYGVNS. This CDR3 is built from 15 residues. The CDR3 sequence: CASRADRSDTGELFF. The CDR3 bases are TGTGCCAGCAGGGCAGATCGATCTGACACCGGGGAGCTGTTTTTT. Based on the CDR3 plus reference TRBV25-1 and TRBJ2-2, the full variable domain is EADIYQTPRYLVIGTGKKITLECSQTMGHDKMYWYQQDPGMELHLIHYSYGVNSTEKGDLSSESTVSRIRTEHFPLTLESARPSHTSQYLCASRADRSDTGELFFGEGSRLTVL.

The chain recombines TRBV2 with TRBJ2-1; the D is unclear. There are 15 residues in the CDR3. Trimming took off 4 bases at V and 0 bases at J, with 10 bases between the two ends. Germline V gene sequence: CDR1 SNHLY, CDR2 FYNNEI. CDR3 loop: CASSAERSSYNEQFF. CDR3 nucleotides: TGTGCCAGCAGTGCCGAGAGATCCTCCTACAATGAGCAGTTCTTC.

This sequence joins TRBV9 and TRBJ2-6; D unclear. The germline V and J ends were trimmed by 3 bases and 4 bases, with 11 bases remaining between them. Germline values: CDR1 SGDLS, CDR2 YYNGEE. CDR3 length: 15 amino acids. The CDR3 coding sequence is TGTGCCAGCAGCGCGTCCGGGTTAGGGGCCAACGTCCTGACTTTC. Residues: CASSASGLGANVLTF.

About this clone: The same CDR3 can be traced to other DNA sequences in this sample. The gene calls are TRBV4-3 and TRBJ2-1; the D gene is possibly TRBD2 (5 bases). Germline-derived CDR1 and CDR2 are LGHNA and YSLEER. V dropped 0 bases and J dropped 4 bases, with 7 bases sitting between them. This CDR3 has 14 amino acids. CDR3 sequence: CASSQESGYNEQFF. The CDR3 DNA reads TGCGCCAGCAGCCAAGAGTCGGGGTACAATGAGCAGTTCTTC.

V and J are TRBV6-6 and TRBJ1-5, with D perhaps TRBD1 (5 bases). The CDR3 runs 13 residues. Per the germline V gene, CDR1 is MNHNY and CDR2 is SVGAGI (reference sequence). With 11 bases removed from V and 7 bases from J, the gap between germline ends came to 18 bases. The CDR3 DNA is TGTGCCTGCAAACAGGAGGGTTGGCAGCCCCAGCATTTT. It encodes CACKQEGWQPQHF.

This chain links TRBV10-3 with TRBJ1-1; possible D gene TRBD1, 5 bases. There are 15 residues in the CDR3. Trimming cost V 6 bases and J 3 bases, with 17 bases left between them. Germline CDR1 reads ENHRY; CDR2 reads SYGVKD. The CDR3 DNA reads as TGTGCCATCAGATCGATCGTTGGAGGGGACACTGAAGCTTTCTTT. Its translation is CAIRSIVGGDTEAFF.

This clone appeared once. The chain links TRBV6-1 to TRBJ1-4, with D unresolved. CDR3 length: 14 residues. CDR1 is MNHNS and CDR2 is SASEGT in the germline V gene. V lost 6 bases to trimming and J lost 2 bases, with 10 bases between them. Here the CDR3 reads CASREGSTNEKLFF. The CDR3 region has the DNA TGTGCCAGCAGAGAGGGTAGTACTAATGAAAAACTGTTTTTT.

V gene TRBV28 combines with J gene TRBJ1-1, with 8 nucleotides matching TRBD1. J gave up 5 bases and V 6 bases, and 8 bases lay outside the gene matches. The V gene's germline CDR1 is MDHEN and CDR2 SYDVKM. The CDR3 totals 14 residues. The CDR3 DNA reads as TGTGCCAGCAGGGTGACAGGGGTTCTGACTGAAGCTTTCTTT. It is translated as CASRVTGVLTEAFF. The entire variable domain, with the rest obtained from reference TRBV28 and TRBJ1-1, is as follows: DVKVTQSSRYLVKRTGEKVFLECVQDMDHENMFWYRQDPGLGLRLIYFSYDVKMKEKGDIPEGYSVSREKKERFSLILESASTNQTSMYLCASRVTGVLTEAFFGQGTRLTVV.

The gene calls are TRBV5-1 and TRBJ1-1, with D uncertain. The V end was cut by 4 bases, the J end by 3 bases, with 10 bases between. CDR1 SGHRS and CDR2 YFSETQ come from the germline V gene. The CDR3 consists of 13 residues. CDR3 region: CASSIPADTEAFF. The CDR3 DNA is TGCGCCAGCAGCATCCCCGCGGACACTGAAGCTTTCTTT.

The CDR3 protein is CSGTGAAPDTQYF. CDR3 DNA sequence: TGCAGTGGGACAGGGGCGGCACCAGATACGCAGTATTTT. V usage is TRBV29-1 and J usage is TRBJ2-3; TRBD1 matches 10 bases. The CDR3 sequence is 13 residues long. Per the germline V gene, CDR1 is SQVTM and CDR2 is ANQGSEA.

Remarks on this clone: Within the sample, other DNA sequences also encode this same CDR3. The chain uses TRBV18 and TRBJ2-3, with D unresolved. CDR1 is KGHSH and CDR2 is LQKENI in the germline V gene. This CDR3 region has 13 residues. Trimming cost V 2 bases and J 1 base, with 4 bases left between them. CDR3 nucleotides: TGTGCCAGCTCACCAATGGGCACAGATACGCAGTATTTT. Translation gives CASSPMGTDTQYF.

The gene calls are TRBV6-5 and TRBJ2-7; 10 bases match TRBD1. The germline gives CDR1 MNHEY, CDR2 SVGAGI. The CDR3 contains 15 residues. Trimming removed 6 bases from V and 3 bases from J; junction bases left unmatched: 8. As DNA, the CDR3 is TGTGCCAGCAGCCGAGTGGGGACAGGGGTCTACGAGCAGTACTTC. This translates into CASSRVGTGVYEQYF.